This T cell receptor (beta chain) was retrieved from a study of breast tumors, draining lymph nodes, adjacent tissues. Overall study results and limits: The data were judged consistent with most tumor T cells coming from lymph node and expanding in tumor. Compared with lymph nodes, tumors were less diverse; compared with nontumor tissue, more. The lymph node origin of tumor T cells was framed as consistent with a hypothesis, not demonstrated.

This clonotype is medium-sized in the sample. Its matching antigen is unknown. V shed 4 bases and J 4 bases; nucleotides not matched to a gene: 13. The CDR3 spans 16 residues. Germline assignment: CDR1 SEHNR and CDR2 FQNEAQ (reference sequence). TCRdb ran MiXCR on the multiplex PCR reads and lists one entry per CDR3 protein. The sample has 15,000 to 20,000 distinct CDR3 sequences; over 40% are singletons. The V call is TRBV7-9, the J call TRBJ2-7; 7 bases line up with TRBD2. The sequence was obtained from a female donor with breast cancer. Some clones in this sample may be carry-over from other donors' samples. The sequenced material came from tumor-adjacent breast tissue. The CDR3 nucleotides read TGTGCCAGCAGCTCAAAGACGGGGGAGGGCCTGTACGAGCAGTACTTC. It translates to CASSSKTGEGLYEQYF.